Each of the 10 T cell receptor beta chains below was sequenced from the same sample in a study of memory CD4+ T cells and cytomegalovirus serostatus. Clones were sequenced by immunoSEQ multiplex PCR, and TCRdb holds only the in-frame ones, with some missing. The sample has about 64,000 clones, 60% to 80% seen once. The sort gate was single viable CD3+CD4+CD8-CD45RO+ cells for memory CD4+ T cells. The sequenced material came from memory CD4+ T cells from blood. The source of these receptors is an adult in good health and CMV-seronegative.

The chain couples TRBV2 to TRBJ1-4; D is unresolved. V shed 7 bases and J shed 2 bases, with 26 bases lying between them. The CDR3 extends over 19 amino acids. Germline lookup yields CDR1 SNHLY and CDR2 FYNNEI. The CDR3 coding sequence is TGTGCCAGCAAAAGCCGCTGGGCCTCCGGGGTGTTGACTAATGAAAAACTGTTTTTT. This translates into CASKSRWASGVLTNEKLFF.

The rearrangement joins TRBV10-3 to TRBJ1-1; D is perhaps TRBD1 (6 bases). Germline V gives CDR1 ENHRY, CDR2 SYGVKD. The CDR3 is made up of 13 amino acids. V lost 6 bases, J lost 8 bases, and 16 bases lay in between. In nucleotides, the CDR3 is TGTGCCATCAGAGGACAGAGCCATGGGGAAGCTTTCTTT. It specifies CAIRGQSHGEAFF.

The chain has TRBV15 and TRBJ2-1, with D hard to call. The CDR3 extends over 15 amino acids. The ends were cut back, 0 bases at V and 6 bases at J, with 12 bases in the middle. Germline V CDR1 and CDR2: LNHNV, YYDKDF (reference sequence). The CDR3 sequence is CATSRERATSNEQFF. CDR3 DNA: TGTGCCACCAGCAGAGAAAGAGCGACAAGCAATGAGCAGTTCTTC.

The chain employs TRBV7-3 and TRBJ2-2; 7 bases align to TRBD2. The CDR3 runs 15 residues. V dropped 5 bases and J dropped 3; count of bases not matched to a gene: 6. The germline V gene has CDR1 SGHTA and CDR2 FQGTGA. CDR3 sequence: CASSPGAGHTGELFF. The CDR3 nucleotides are TGTGCCAGCAGCCCGGGAGCGGGGCACACCGGGGAGCTGTTTTTT. Variable domain in full (rest from reference TRBV7-3 and TRBJ2-2): GAGVSQTPSNKVTEKGKYVELRCDPISGHTALYWYRQSLGQGPEFLIYFQGTGAADDSGLPNDRFFAVRPEGSVSTLKIQRTERGDSAVYLCASSPGAGHTGELFFGEGSRLTVL.

The chain carries TRBV5-6 and TRBJ2-5; D uncertain. CDR3 length: 11 amino acids. Germline assignment: CDR1 SGHDT and CDR2 YYEEEE. V was cut by 3 bases and J by 5 bases, with 5 bases left in between. In DNA, the CDR3 is TGTGCCAGCAGCTCCTTGGAGACCCAGTACTTC. Translation gives CASSSLETQYF.

The J gene is TRBJ2-4, the V gene TRBV7-2, with 8 positions matching TRBD1. In germline, CDR1 is SGHTA, CDR2 FQGNSA. Losses at the gene ends were 5 bases for V and 11 bases for J; bases not matched to a gene: 8. The CDR3 is 13 residues long. Here the CDR3 reads CASSAGQDRVQYF. The CDR3 coding sequence is TGTGCCAGCAGCGCGGGACAGGATCGAGTTCAGTACTTC.

This chain connects TRBV7-2 to TRBJ1-2; 7 bases align to TRBD1. CDR1 SGHTA and CDR2 FQGNSA come from the germline V gene. V dropped 6 bases and J dropped 5; count of bases not matched to a gene: 15. The CDR3 extends over 16 amino acids. CDR3 DNA: TGTGCCAGCAGTCGGGCCTCGGAGGGGGCTGGGTATGGCTACACCTTC. This encodes CASSRASEGAGYGYTF. Based on the CDR3 plus reference TRBV7-2 and TRBJ1-2, the full variable domain is GAGVSQSPSNKVTEKGKDVELRCDPISGHTALYWYRQSLGQGLEFLIYFQGNSAPDKSGLPSDRFSAERTGGSVSTLTIQRTQQEDSAVYLCASSRASEGAGYGYTFGSGTRLTVV.

This chain uses TRBV5-6 with TRBJ2-5; 7 bases are shared with TRBD1. The germline V gene encodes CDR1 SGHDT and CDR2 YYEEEE. This CDR3 contains 14 residues. V shed 6 bases, J shed 2 bases, and the junction held 7 bases outside the gene matches. CDR3 coding DNA: TGTGCCAGCACCCTGGGACAGCTACAAGAGACCCAGTACTTC. This sequence encodes CASTLGQLQETQYF.

The chain couples TRBV2 to TRBJ2-5; possibly TRBD1 for D (7 bases). This CDR3 region has 14 residues. Trimming pared 3 bases from V and 4 bases from J, leaving 12 bases between. The germline gives CDR1 SNHLY, CDR2 FYNNEI. DNA of the CDR3: TGTGCCAGCAGTGATCGGCAGGGGGGAGAGACCCAGTACTTC. Amino acid sequence: CASSDRQGGETQYF.

V usage is TRBV7-2 and J usage is TRBJ2-5; maybe TRBD2 (6 bases). The germline V and J ends were trimmed by 2 bases and 2 bases, with 12 bases remaining between them. CDR3 length equals 15 residues. The germline V gene has CDR1 SGHTA and CDR2 FQGNSA. Written as DNA, the CDR3 is TGTGCCAGCAGCTTATCTGCGGGGATACAAGAGACCCAGTACTTC. Translating gives CASSLSAGIQETQYF.